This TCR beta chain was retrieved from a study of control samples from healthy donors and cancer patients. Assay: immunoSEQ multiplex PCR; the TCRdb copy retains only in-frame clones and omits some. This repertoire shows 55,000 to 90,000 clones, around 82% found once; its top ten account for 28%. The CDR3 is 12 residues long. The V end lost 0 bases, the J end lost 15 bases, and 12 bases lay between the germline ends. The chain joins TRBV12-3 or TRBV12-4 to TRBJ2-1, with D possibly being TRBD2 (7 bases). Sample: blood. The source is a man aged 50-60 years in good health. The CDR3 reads CASSLARGGGFF. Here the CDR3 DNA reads TGTGCCAGCAGTTTAGCCAGGGGAGGGGGGTTCTTC.